This TCR beta chain came from a study of blood T cell repertoires in COVID-19. The method was immunoSEQ multiplex PCR; TCRdb's version includes in-frame clones alone and lacks a portion of them. This table has about 140,000 clones, around nine tenths appearing once. V was shortened by 9 bases and J by 0 bases, with 11 bases between the two germline ends. The germline V gene encodes CDR1 SGHDN and CDR2 FVKESK. This CDR3 has 13 amino acids. This clone was observed once. This sequence was found in a man between 60 and 70 years old with active or convalescent COVID-19. The chain couples TRBV14 to TRBJ1-1; TRBD1 might be the D (6 bases). The sample consisted of peripheral blood. This CDR3 reads CASAGQLNTEAFF. The CDR3 DNA reads as TGTGCCAGTGCCGGACAGTTGAACACTGAAGCTTTCTTT.